This is a list of T cell receptor beta chains from one sample in a study of OX40 agonist ivuxolimab in advanced cancers. The data were produced by immunoSEQ multiplex PCR, yet TCRdb's version contains in-frame clones alone and is incomplete. This table holds around 46,000 clones, about 89% found once. Sequencing used CD4+ or CD8+ T cells sorted from blood, obtained in a trial of the OX40 agonist ivuxolimab. These receptors came from an adult with an advanced solid tumor such as melanoma, head and neck, liver or kidney cancer. CDR3s include the opening cysteine and the closing phenylalanine or tryptophan. D genes are given only for firm matches. A clone size is listed for some rows: how often the clone was seen (once, few, many), or a class if it is expanded.

d_call j_call v_call clone_size cdr3_nt cdr3_aa
- TRBJ2-7 TRBV11-1 - TGTGCCAGCAGCTCAAACGGAAATCCCTACGAGCAGTACTTC CASSSNGNPYEQYF
- TRBJ2-1 TRBV4-1 - TGCGCCAGCAGCCAGTTAGGTAATGAGCAGTTCTTC CASSQLGNEQFF
- TRBJ2-5 TRBV6-1 - TGTGCCAGCATTCTTAATCCGTACCAAGAGACCCAGTACTTC CASILNPYQETQYF
- TRBJ1-2 TRBV5-3 - TGTGCCAGAAGCCACTGGACGGCTCCTACTTGGGACTATGGCTACACCTTC CARSHWTAPTWDYGYTF
TRBD1 TRBJ1-1 TRBV28 - TGTGCCAGCAGCCTAGGGGGCAGGGGGAACACTGAAGCTTTCTTT CASSLGGRGNTEAFF
- TRBJ2-7 TRBV18 - TGTGCCAGCTCACCCTGGACTAGTGGGGGGGCCCGTGGCGAGCAGTACTTC CASSPWTSGGARGEQYF
TRBD1 TRBJ1-1 TRBV4-3 once TGCGCCAGCAGCCAGGACAGGGCGGACACTGAAGCTTTCTTT CASSQDRADTEAFF
- TRBJ1-2 TRBV16 - TGTGCCAGCAGCCCTACCCCAAGGCCTGGCTACACCTTC CASSPTPRPGYTF
- TRBJ1-5 TRBV5-5 - TGTGCCAGCAGCTTGGGCCCACCCATTAATCAGCCCCAGCATTTT CASSLGPPINQPQHF
- TRBJ1-2 TRBV19 - TGTGCCAGTATCCGGACGGGGTATGGCTACACCTTC CASIRTGYGYTF
TRBD1 TRBJ2-1 TRBV11-2 - TGTGCCAGCAGCTTAGGGGACAGGGAGGATGAGCAGTTCTTC CASSLGDREDEQFF
- TRBJ1-1 TRBV25-1 - TGTGCCAGCAGAGCGATCGGGACATTGAACACTGAAGCTTTCTTT CASRAIGTLNTEAFF
TRBD1 TRBJ2-1 TRBV6-5 - TGTGCCAGCAGTAGACCGGGACAGGGGGACATTGAGCAGTTCTTC CASSRPGQGDIEQFF
- TRBJ1-5 TRBV13 - TGTGCCAGCAGCACCCAGGGAAATCAGCCCCAGCATTTT CASSTQGNQPQHF
- TRBJ1-3 TRBV4-3 - TGCGCCAGCAGCCAAGACAGGTTGCGCTCTGGAAACACCATATATTTT CASSQDRLRSGNTIYF
- TRBJ1-1 TRBV14 - TGTGCCAGCAGCCGAATTTCATGGTCCAGGGGCAAAACTGAAGCTTTCTTT CASSRISWSRGKTEAFF
TRBD1 TRBJ1-1 TRBV6-5 - TGTGCCAGCAGTTACTCGACGGCAGGGGGGTCGGAAGCTTTCTTT CASSYSTAGGSEAFF
- TRBJ1-1 TRBV19 - TGTGCCAGTAGTATATTTTACGGGGCGCCGGACACTGAAGCTTTCTTT CASSIFYGAPDTEAFF
- TRBJ1-5 TRBV4-1 - TGCGCCAGCAGCCTACCCGATAATCAGCCCCAGCATTTT CASSLPDNQPQHF
- TRBJ2-3 TRBV19 few TGTGCCAGTAGTATGGGACCCAGCACAGATACGCAGTATTTT CASSMGPSTDTQYF
- TRBJ1-1 TRBV9 - TGTGCCAGCAGCGGAGATGGGGTGACAAAGGCTGAAGCTTTCTTT CASSGDGVTKAEAFF
- TRBJ2-5 TRBV19 once TGTGCCAGTAGCCCCACGACAACCAGGGACGAGACCCAGTACTTC CASSPTTTRDETQYF
- TRBJ1-1 TRBV4-1 - TGCGCCAGCAGCCAAGGCGTGGGACAAGGCTTTGAAGCTTTCTTT CASSQGVGQGFEAFF
- TRBJ1-2 TRBV4-1 - TGCGCCAGCAGCCAAGACAGGCCCGTGGGGGAGGCGAGGGGCTACACCTTC CASSQDRPVGEARGYTF
- TRBJ1-3 TRBV4-2 - TGTGCCAGCAGCCAAGTTCGCCAGATATCGAACACCATATATTTT CASSQVRQISNTIYF
- TRBJ2-7 TRBV9 few TGTGCCAGCAGCGTAGGCGGTTTCGAGCAGTACTTC CASSVGGFEQYF
- TRBJ1-2 TRBV4-2 - TGTGCCAGCAGCCTGATTGGTGAGGGCTACACCTTC CASSLIGEGYTF
- TRBJ2-3 TRBV6-1 - TGTGCCAGCAGTGAAGAGGAGAGCACAGGCGTTTCAGATACGCAGTATTTT CASSEEESTGVSDTQYF
TRBD1 TRBJ1-5 TRBV7-9 - TGTGCCAGCAGCCCGGGACAGGGGGAGTATAGCAATCAGCCCCAGCATTTT CASSPGQGEYSNQPQHF
- TRBJ1-4 TRBV29-1 - TGCAGCGTCTGGGGGGCAACTAATGAAAAACTGTTTTTT CSVWGATNEKLFF
- TRBJ2-3 TRBV19 - TGTGCCACCATAGACATTAGTGGATCTTCAGATACGCAGTATTTT CATIDISGSSDTQYF
- TRBJ1-2 TRBV4-3 - TGCGCCAGCAGCCAAGGGGTTCATCGGGGCAGCGGCTTGGAGAACTATGGCTACACCTTC CASSQGVHRGSGLENYGYTF
TRBD1 TRBJ1-5 TRBV6-1 - TGTGCCAGCAGCGCAACAGGGGGCGGGCAGCCCCAGCATTTT CASSATGGGQPQHF
TRBD2 TRBJ2-7 TRBV28 - TGTGCCAGCACTATAGAAAGCGGGGGGGCCGGTGAGCAGTACTTC CASTIESGGAGEQYF
TRBD1 TRBJ1-2 TRBV10-3 - TGTGCCATCAGTGACCTGACAGGGCGCTCCGTGGGCTACACCTTC CAISDLTGRSVGYTF
- TRBJ2-1 TRBV5-6 once TGTGCCAGCAGCTTGGCGGCTAGTGGGGGGGCCCGGGAGCAGTTCTTC CASSLAASGGAREQFF
- TRBJ2-1 TRBV6-4 - TGTGCCAGCAGTGACATAGTCAGTAATAACAATGAGCAGTTCTTC CASSDIVSNNNEQFF
TRBD2 TRBJ2-7 TRBV2 - TGTGCCAGCAGTGAGCGGGGGGAACCGTACGAGCAGTACTTC CASSERGEPYEQYF
- TRBJ2-5 TRBV6-5 - TGTGCCAGCAGTTACGCAGGGACCACCCTAGAGACCCAGTACTTC CASSYAGTTLETQYF
- TRBJ1-5 TRBV13 - TGTGCCAGCAGCTTGAGGGGTGGGCAGAGCGGCAATCAGCCCCAGCATTTT CASSLRGGQSGNQPQHF
- TRBJ2-5 TRBV6-5 - TGTGCCAGCAGTTCCTCGGTGACAGGCCTGTCTACCCAGTACTTC CASSSSVTGLSTQYF
- TRBJ2-1 TRBV21-1 - TGTGCCAGCCTGGGGGGGATCGGGATCTTC CASLGGIGIF
- TRBJ1-1 TRBV6-5 medium-sized TGTGCCAGCAGCTCCGGGACACCCGAAGCTTTCTTT CASSSGTPEAFF
- TRBJ1-2 TRBV5-1 - TGCGCCAGCAGCCCGCCCTCATTTTATGGCTACACCTTC CASSPPSFYGYTF
- TRBJ2-1 TRBV5-4 - TGTGCCAGCAGCTTGGCAGGTGACGGCCAGTTCTTC CASSLAGDGQFF
TRBD1 TRBJ1-3 TRBV7-9 - TGTGCCAGCAGTTTGGACAGGGACGGAAACACCATATATTTT CASSLDRDGNTIYF
- TRBJ2-1 TRBV9 - TGTGCCAGCAGCCCCCCCCGGGGCTACAATGAGCAGTTCTTC CASSPPRGYNEQFF
- TRBJ2-7 TRBV6-5 - TGTGCCAGCAGTTACTCTGGGGAAACATACGAGCAGTACTTC CASSYSGETYEQYF
- TRBJ2-7 TRBV7-2 - TGTGCCAGCAGTCAGACAGGTTACTCCTACGAGCAGTACTTC CASSQTGYSYEQYF
- TRBJ1-3 TRBV6-5 - TGTGCCAGCAGTACAAGTGGAAACACCATATATTTT CASSTSGNTIYF
- TRBJ1-2 TRBV6-5 - TGTGCCAGCAGTGCTTCCGGGCAGGGGAACTATGGCTACACCTTC CASSASGQGNYGYTF
- TRBJ2-1 TRBV11-2 - TGTGCCAGCAGCTTAGGGGCAGATGAGGTCTTC CASSLGADEVF
TRBD1 TRBJ2-1 TRBV6-1 once TGTGCCAGCAGTGAAGTAGGGACAGTCAACGAGCAGTTCTTC CASSEVGTVNEQFF
- TRBJ2-2 TRBV7-6 once TGTGCCAGCAGCCCTTTGGTTACCAACACCGGGGAGCTGTTTTTT CASSPLVTNTGELFF
- TRBJ1-5 TRBV7-2 - TGTGCCAGCAGCTTAATAGACTTCGATCAGCCCCAGCATTTT CASSLIDFDQPQHF
- TRBJ1-1 TRBV11-3 - TGTGCCAGCGGAGCGGACGGTGACACTGAAGCTTTCTTT CASGADGDTEAFF
- TRBJ2-3 TRBV4-3 - TGCGCCAGCAGCCAAGACAGGGAAGGCACAGATACGCAGTATTTT CASSQDREGTDTQYF